One and the same sample provided the 10 T cell receptor beta chains below, sequenced in a study of blood T cell repertoires in COVID-19 (TCRdb year 2020). Libraries were prepared through the immunoSEQ multiplex PCR assay. TCRdb took this table from immuneACCESS and kept in-frame rearrangements with V and J called. Such tables lack part of the clones; where checked against another copy, unresolved V genes explain under half of the gap, and the rest is unexplained. The sample table records 81,000 or so clones; roughly 90% of these occur just once. 10% to 15% of the sample is in the top ten clones. Sequenced material: peripheral blood. These receptor sequences come from a man between 65 and 80 years old with active or convalescent COVID-19.

This clone came up once. The chain is built from TRBV6-5 and TRBJ2-7, with 8 bases fitting TRBD1. V gave up 7 bases and J gave up 2 bases; unmatched junction bases: 7. Per the germline V gene, CDR1 is MNHEY and CDR2 is SVGAGI. CDR3 length: 14 residues. The CDR3 DNA sequence: TGTGCCAGCAAAATTGACAGGGGAACCTACGAGCAGTACTTC. Protein product: CASKIDRGTYEQYF.

V gene TRBV4-2 combines with J gene TRBJ2-1, with a weak D call TRBD2 (6 bases). Germline V gene sequence: CDR1 LGHNA, CDR2 YNFKEQ. This CDR3 has 16 residues. The V gene lost 5 bases and the J gene lost 2 bases, with 16 bases spanning the gap. The CDR3, as DNA: TGTGCCAGCAGCAGCTCGCGGGGATCCCCCTACAATGAGCAGTTCTTC. Its translation is CASSSSRGSPYNEQFF.

This clone showed up just a few times. The chain employs TRBV15 and TRBJ1-2; the D gene is possibly TRBD1 (5 bases). The length of the CDR3 is 16 residues. Germline assignment: CDR1 LNHNV and CDR2 YYDKDF (reference sequence). The V and J ends lost 5 bases and 3 bases respectively, with 19 bases between them. The CDR3 sequence: CATSGYNRIYDYGYTF. CDR3 DNA: TGTGCCACCAGCGGGTACAACAGGATTTACGACTATGGCTACACCTTC.

This sequence joins TRBV4-3 and TRBJ1-4, with a tentative D call TRBD1 (6 bases). The CDR3 has 16 amino acids. V dropped 0 bases and J dropped 4 bases, with 12 bases sitting between them. The germline CDR1 and CDR2 sequences are LGHNA and YSLEER. CDR3 sequence reads: CASSQDGGAGNEKLFF. The CDR3 DNA reads as TGCGCCAGCAGCCAAGATGGGGGGGCGGGTAATGAAAAACTGTTTTTT.

CDR3 in amino acids: CSASQTVNTEAFF. The DNA for the CDR3 is TGCAGTGCTAGTCAGACAGTGAACACTGAAGCTTTCTTT. The V and J genes are TRBV20-1 and TRBJ1-1; weak D call: TRBD1 (5 bases). V was pared by 3 bases and J by 0 bases, with 8 bases between. This CDR3 is 13 amino acids long. Germline-derived CDR1 and CDR2 are DFQATT and SNEGSKA (reference sequence).

V is TRBV2 and J is TRBJ1-2; 7 bases match TRBD1. Trimming cost V 6 bases and J 8 bases; bases outside gene matches: 6. The V gene's germline CDR1 is SNHLY and CDR2 FYNNEI. The CDR3 spans 12 residues. The CDR3 is CASRSTGSGYTF. Here the CDR3 DNA reads TGTGCCAGCAGATCGACAGGGAGCGGCTACACCTTC.

This clone was counted between two and nine times. This sequence joins TRBV4-2 and TRBJ1-2; D perhaps matches TRBD1 (5 bases). Trimming removed 4 bases from V and 4 bases from J, with 19 bases in between. Germline CDR1 reads LGHNA; CDR2 reads YNFKEQ. The CDR3 consists of 16 residues. The CDR3: CASSLGGSPEGYGYTF. CDR3 DNA: TGTGCCAGCAGCCTCGGGGGGAGTCCGGAGGGCTATGGCTACACCTTC.

The chain links TRBV28 to TRBJ2-7; D perhaps matches TRBD1 (6 bases). The CDR3 extends over 15 amino acids. Germline CDR1 MDHEN, CDR2 SYDVKM. The germline V and J ends were trimmed by 6 bases and 1 base, with 16 bases remaining between them. The CDR3 region has the DNA TGTGCCAGCAGCGAAACATCGGACAGATCCTACGAGCAGTACTTC. This codes for CASSETSDRSYEQYF. The variable domain in full, completed from reference TRBV28 and TRBJ2-7, reads DVKVTQSSRYLVKRTGEKVFLECVQDMDHENMFWYRQDPGLGLRLIYFSYDVKMKEKGDIPEGYSVSREKKERFSLILESASTNQTSMYLCASSETSDRSYEQYFGPGTRLTVT.

This clone was counted a single time. The chain recombines TRBV15 with TRBJ2-5; D uncertain. The germline V and J ends were trimmed by 1 base and 0 bases, with 6 bases remaining between them. The CDR3 runs 14 residues. Germline CDR1 is LNHNV and CDR2 is YYDKDF (reference sequence). CDR3 coding DNA: TGTGCCACCAGCAGAGGCAACTACCAAGAGACCCAGTACTTC. The encoded protein is CATSRGNYQETQYF.

The chain uses TRBV3-1 (or the pseudogene TRBV3-2) and TRBJ1-3; a possible D gene is TRBD1 (6 bases). CDR1 and CDR2 from the germline V gene are LGHDT and YNNKEL (reference sequence). The CDR3 has 11 amino acids. V lost 1 base and J lost 12, with 7 bases in between. The CDR3 spells CASSQGTDIYF. The CDR3 region has the DNA TGTGCCAGCAGCCAAGGGACAGACATATATTTT.